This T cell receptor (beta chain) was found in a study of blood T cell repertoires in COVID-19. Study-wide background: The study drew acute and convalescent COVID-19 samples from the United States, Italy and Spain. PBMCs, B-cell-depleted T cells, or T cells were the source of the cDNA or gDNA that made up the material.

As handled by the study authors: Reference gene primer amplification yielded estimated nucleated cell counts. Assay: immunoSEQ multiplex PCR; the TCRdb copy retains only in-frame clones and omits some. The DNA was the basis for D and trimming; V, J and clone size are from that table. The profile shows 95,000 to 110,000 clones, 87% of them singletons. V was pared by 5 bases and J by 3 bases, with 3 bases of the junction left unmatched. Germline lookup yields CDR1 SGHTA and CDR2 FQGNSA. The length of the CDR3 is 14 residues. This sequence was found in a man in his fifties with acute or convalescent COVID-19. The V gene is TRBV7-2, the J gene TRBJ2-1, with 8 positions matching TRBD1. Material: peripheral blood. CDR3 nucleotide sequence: TGTGCCAGCAGCAAACAGGGGGTCTACAATGAGCAGTTCTTC. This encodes CASSKQGVYNEQFF.